This TCR beta chain was documented in a study of T cells after posttransplantation cyclophosphamide. This clone was seen repeatedly, ten times or more. Treatment was busulfan-fludarabine conditioning, a marrow graft, and cyclophosphamide on days +3 and +4. Sequencing was performed with immunoSEQ multiplex PCR; in TCRdb, only in-frame clones are kept and a portion is missing. This repertoire holds 3,000 or so clones, and none appear only once. Germline loops: CDR1 KGHSY, CDR2 FQNENV. CDR3 length: 15 residues. V lost 2 bases and J lost 0, with 5 bases in between. Sequenced here: PBMCs, sampled after allogeneic stem cell transplant with posttransplant cyclophosphamide. J is TRBJ2-6 and V is TRBV16, with D unclear. The sequence was collected from a female patient aged 50-65 years who received an allogeneic stem cell transplant from a related donor, was CMV-positive, and had no GVHD. Among the T cells, some may be from the graft donor. The CDR3 loop is CASSQIVSGANVLTF. The CDR3 DNA reads as TGTGCCAGCAGCCAAATAGTCTCTGGGGCCAACGTCCTGACTTTC.